A single sample is the source of the 13 T cell receptor beta chains below, sequenced in a study of OX40 agonist ivuxolimab in advanced cancers. Clones were sequenced by immunoSEQ multiplex PCR, and TCRdb holds only the in-frame ones, with some missing. The table has tens of thousands of clones, 70% to 80% seen once. Sequenced material: CD4+ or CD8+ T cells sorted from blood, taken in a trial of the OX40 agonist ivuxolimab. These TCRs come from an adult with an advanced solid tumor such as melanoma, head and neck, liver or kidney cancer.

V usage is TRBV6-5 and J usage is TRBJ1-1, with 7 bases fitting TRBD1. Germline V lookup: CDR1 MNHEY, CDR2 SVGAGI. The junction had 5 bases not matched to a gene; V was cut back by 7 bases and J by 0 bases. There are 14 residues in the CDR3. The CDR3, as DNA: TGTGCCAGCACTCCGACAGGGCTGAACACTGAAGCTTTCTTT. This translates into CASTPTGLNTEAFF.

The genes are TRBV7-2 and TRBJ2-7, with 7 bases that match TRBD2. Germline trimming cut 5 bases from V and 5 bases from J; bases unmatched to any gene: 12. This CDR3 is 15 amino acids long. Germline CDR1 and CDR2: SGHTA and FQGNSA. As DNA, the CDR3 is TGTGCCAGCAGCCCCCAGTGGGGCGGGAGAAACGAGCAGTACTTC. Protein: CASSPQWGGRNEQYF.

The rearrangement joins TRBV11-2 to TRBJ2-7; 14 bases agree with TRBD2. The germline gives CDR1 SGHAT, CDR2 FQNNGV. This CDR3 comprises 18 residues. After removal of 4 bases from V and 4 bases from J, the junction contained 12 bases not matched to a gene. The CDR3 here is CASSSVPGLAGAGYEQYF. CDR3 nucleotide sequence: TGTGCCAGCAGCTCAGTCCCGGGACTAGCGGGAGCAGGTTACGAGCAGTACTTC. Filled out from reference TRBV11-2 and TRBJ2-7, the complete variable domain reads EAGVAQSPRYKIIEKRQSVAFWCNPISGHATLYWYQQILGQGPKLLIQFQNNGVVDDSQLPKDRFSAERLKGVDSTLKIQPAKLEDSAVYLCASSSVPGLAGAGYEQYFGPGTRLTVT.

This clone was observed a handful of times. The chain employs TRBV19 and TRBJ2-3; TRBD2 matches 14 bases. The CDR3 has 18 residues. Trimming cost V 5 bases and J 1 base; bases outside gene matches: 8. CDR1 is LNHDA, CDR2 SQIVND, per germline (reference sequence). The CDR3 DNA sequence: TGTGCCAGTAGTGCGGGGACTAGCGGGAGAGGGGGCACAGATACGCAGTATTTT. It yields the protein CASSAGTSGRGGTDTQYF.

The rearrangement joins TRBV6-6 to TRBJ1-2; D is ambiguous. Germline V CDR1 and CDR2: MNHNY, SVGAGI (reference sequence). The CDR3 contains 12 residues. Trimming shortened V by 7 bases and J by 2 bases, and 8 bases separated the two germline ends. The CDR3 protein is CASTTTNYGYTF. The CDR3 DNA sequence: TGTGCCAGCACCACAACGAACTATGGCTACACCTTC.

The chain uses TRBV30 and TRBJ2-7, with 9 bases matching TRBD1. V dropped 5 bases and J dropped 2; count of bases not matched to a gene: 4. Looked up from germline, CDR1 is GTSNPN and CDR2 is SVGIG (reference sequence). There are 13 residues in the CDR3. DNA for the CDR3: TGTGCCTGGGGGGGACAGGGCACCTACGAGCAGTACTTC. It is translated as CAWGGQGTYEQYF.

V gene TRBV4-3 combines with J gene TRBJ2-1, with D possibly being TRBD1 (6 bases). CDR3 length equals 15 residues. Trimming removed 2 bases at V and 1 base at J, with 9 bases between. CDR1 is LGHNA, CDR2 YSLEER, per germline. CDR3 DNA: TGCGCCAGCAGCCAACACAGGGAGTCCTACAATGAGCAGTTCTTC. Its translation: CASSQHRESYNEQFF.

This clone appeared a single time. The V gene is TRBV5-1, the J gene TRBJ2-1; D is undetermined. V was trimmed by 5 bases and J by 5 bases, leaving 14 bases between them. The CDR3 has 14 amino acids. The germline V gene has CDR1 SGHRS and CDR2 YFSETQ. CDR3 coding DNA: TGCGCCAGCAGTCCGGGCCTAGACCACAATGAGCAGTTCTTC. It codes for CASSPGLDHNEQFF.

V gene TRBV30 combines with J gene TRBJ1-5; D gene uncertain. V was trimmed by 3 bases and J by 3 bases, leaving 9 bases between them. This CDR3 is 13 amino acids long. Germline CDR1 is GTSNPN and CDR2 is SVGIG (reference sequence). CDR3 DNA: TGTGCCTGGAGAAGAGACCACAATCAGCCCCAGCATTTT. Protein: CAWRRDHNQPQHF.

The V gene is TRBV27, the J gene TRBJ1-1; D gene unclear. The germline V and J ends were trimmed by 3 bases and 5 bases, with 7 bases remaining between them. This CDR3 has 12 residues. Looked up from germline, CDR1 is MNHEY and CDR2 is SMNVEV (reference sequence). The chain's CDR3 is CASSFLGTEAFF. DNA for the CDR3: TGTGCCAGCAGTTTTCTTGGAACTGAAGCTTTCTTT.

The chain joins TRBV28 to TRBJ2-2, with unresolved D. This CDR3 comprises 12 residues. V dropped 6 bases and J dropped 6 bases, with 8 bases sitting between them. Germline V gene sequence: CDR1 MDHEN, CDR2 SYDVKM. The CDR3, as DNA: TGTGCCAGCAGGAAGTTCGCCGGGGAGCTGTTTTTT. Translating gives CASRKFAGELFF.

This chain connects TRBV30 to TRBJ1-4; D remains unclear. Germline V gene lookup returns CDR1 GTSNPN and CDR2 SVGIG (reference sequence). The CDR3 sequence is 12 residues long. Trimming pared 0 bases from V and 1 base from J, leaving 0 bases between. CDR3 loop: CAWSVTNEKLFF. In DNA, the CDR3 is TGTGCCTGGAGTGTAACTAATGAAAAACTGTTTTTT. Full variable domain (remainder filled in from reference TRBV30 and TRBJ1-4): SQTIHQWPATLVQPVGSPLSLECTVEGTSNPNLYWYRQAAGRGLQLLFYSVGIGQISSEVPQNLSASRPQDRQFILSSKKLLLSDSGFYLCAWSVTNEKLFFGSGTQLSVL.

V and J are TRBV30 and TRBJ2-2, with 8 bases lining up with TRBD2. This CDR3 is 13 amino acids long. V dropped 3 bases and J dropped 6; count of bases not matched to a gene: 3. Looked up from germline, CDR1 is GTSNPN and CDR2 is SVGIG (reference sequence). DNA of the CDR3: TGTGCCTGGAGCGGGAGGGCCGCCGGGGAGCTGTTTTTT. It codes for CAWSGRAAGELFF.